The rows below give T cell receptor beta chains drawn from one sample of a study of control samples from healthy donors and cancer patients. TCRdb's copy holds only in-frame clones and misses some; the assay was immunoSEQ multiplex PCR. The table lists 170,000 or so clones, 90% to 95% of them singletons. Material for sequencing was blood. The receptors originated from a man aged 18 to 35 in good health. CDR3s include the opening cysteine and the closing phenylalanine or tryptophan. The order of the fields is J gene, V gene, clone size, D gene, CDR3 DNA, CDR3 protein. The D gene is left open where the match is weak. Only some rows state a clone size, as once, few, many or a class for expanded clones.

j_call: TRBJ1-1
v_call: TRBV27
clone_size: .
d_call: .
cdr3_nt: TGTGCCAGCAGTTACAGGAATACCAACACTGAAGCTTTCTTT
cdr3_aa: CASSYRNTNTEAFF

j_call: TRBJ1-6
v_call: TRBV5-5
clone_size: .
d_call: .
cdr3_nt: TGTGCCAGCAGCTTTGATGACGTCTCCCTCCACTTT
cdr3_aa: CASSFDDVSLHF

j_call: TRBJ1-5
v_call: TRBV2
clone_size: .
d_call: .
cdr3_nt: TGTGCCAGCAGTGTGGGGACAAATCAGCCCCAGCATTTT
cdr3_aa: CASSVGTNQPQHF

j_call: TRBJ2-2
v_call: TRBV9
clone_size: .
d_call: TRBD1
cdr3_nt: TGTGCCAGCAGCCTTAGGACAGGGGGCGGCACCGGGGAGCTGTTTTTT
cdr3_aa: CASSLRTGGGTGELFF

j_call: TRBJ1-1
v_call: TRBV7-3
clone_size: .
d_call: .
cdr3_nt: TGTGCCAGCAGCCTCGAGGGGAGTAGCACTGAAGCTTTCTTT
cdr3_aa: CASSLEGSSTEAFF

j_call: TRBJ2-5
v_call: TRBV7-3
clone_size: .
d_call: .
cdr3_nt: TGTGCCAGCAGTCATCGTCCAGGGACGGCAAAGTACCAAGAGACCCAGTACTTC
cdr3_aa: CASSHRPGTAKYQETQYF

j_call: TRBJ2-7
v_call: TRBV4-1
clone_size: .
d_call: TRBD2
cdr3_nt: TGCGCCAGCAGCCAAGCGTACGGAGCGGGGTCAACGCTGTACTTC
cdr3_aa: CASSQAYGAGSTLYF

j_call: TRBJ1-1
v_call: TRBV28
clone_size: .
d_call: TRBD1
cdr3_nt: TGTGCCAGCAGTTTAGACAGGGTGAACACTGAAGCTTTCTTT
cdr3_aa: CASSLDRVNTEAFF

j_call: TRBJ2-5
v_call: TRBV19
clone_size: .
d_call: .
cdr3_nt: TGTGCCAGTAGTATGAGGTGGAGCCCAGAGACCCAGTACTTC
cdr3_aa: CASSMRWSPETQYF

j_call: TRBJ2-3
v_call: TRBV6-1
clone_size: .
d_call: .
cdr3_nt: TGTGCCAGCAGTGAAGCGGGCGGGCCCGGGGATACGCAGTATTTT
cdr3_aa: CASSEAGGPGDTQYF

j_call: TRBJ2-3
v_call: TRBV7-3
clone_size: .
d_call: TRBD1
cdr3_nt: TGTGCCAGCAGCAAGGACAGGGGATCAGATACGCAGTATTTT
cdr3_aa: CASSKDRGSDTQYF

j_call: TRBJ2-1
v_call: TRBV2
clone_size: .
d_call: TRBD1
cdr3_nt: TGTGCCAGCAGTAGGACAGGGGAGGGCAATGAGCAGTTCTTC
cdr3_aa: CASSRTGEGNEQFF

j_call: TRBJ2-5
v_call: TRBV5-4
clone_size: .
d_call: TRBD2
cdr3_nt: TGTGCCAGCAGCTTATGGGGACTAGCGGTCAATCAAGAGACCCAGTACTTC
cdr3_aa: CASSLWGLAVNQETQYF

j_call: TRBJ2-1
v_call: TRBV11-3
clone_size: once
d_call: .
cdr3_nt: TGTGCCAGCAGCCGCGGGGACGGGCAGCTTGATGAGCAGTTCTTC
cdr3_aa: CASSRGDGQLDEQFF

j_call: TRBJ1-2
v_call: TRBV18
clone_size: .
d_call: .
cdr3_nt: TGTGCCAGCTCACAACTTTCAGGACGTACTAACTATGGCTACACCTTC
cdr3_aa: CASSQLSGRTNYGYTF

j_call: TRBJ1-6
v_call: TRBV5-4
clone_size: .
d_call: .
cdr3_nt: TGTGCCAGCAGCTTGGGGGGGTTGGGTTCACCCCTCCACTTT
cdr3_aa: CASSLGGLGSPLHF

j_call: TRBJ1-2
v_call: TRBV7-9
clone_size: .
d_call: .
cdr3_nt: TGTGCCAGCAGCGCTACTAACTATGGCTACACCTTC
cdr3_aa: CASSATNYGYTF

j_call: TRBJ2-3
v_call: TRBV5-1
clone_size: .
d_call: TRBD1
cdr3_nt: TGCGCCAGCAGCTTGATTCTTCGGGACAGGGGTACAGATACGCAGTATTTT
cdr3_aa: CASSLILRDRGTDTQYF

j_call: TRBJ2-1
v_call: TRBV6-4
clone_size: once
d_call: TRBD2
cdr3_nt: TGTGCCAGCAGCGGGGGACTAGCGGGGTACAATGAGCAGTTCTTC
cdr3_aa: CASSGGLAGYNEQFF

j_call: TRBJ2-1
v_call: TRBV24-1
clone_size: .
d_call: TRBD2
cdr3_nt: TGTGCCACCAGTGGACTAGCGGTAAATGAGCAGTTCTTC
cdr3_aa: CATSGLAVNEQFF

j_call: TRBJ2-7
v_call: TRBV5-1
clone_size: .
d_call: .
cdr3_nt: TGCGCCAGCAGCTTGGGACTAGGGTTCGACGAGCAGTACTTC
cdr3_aa: CASSLGLGFDEQYF

j_call: TRBJ2-1
v_call: TRBV28
clone_size: .
d_call: TRBD2
cdr3_nt: TGTGCCAGCAGCCCCCCACTAGCGGGGGCGGGTGAGCAGTTCTTC
cdr3_aa: CASSPPLAGAGEQFF

j_call: TRBJ1-5
v_call: TRBV5-1
clone_size: .
d_call: .
cdr3_nt: TGCGCCAGCAGCTTGGGCCCCTTTCAGCCCCAGCATTTT
cdr3_aa: CASSLGPFQPQHF